This T cell receptor (beta chain) was obtained from a study of blood T cell repertoires in COVID-19 (dated by TCRdb to about 2020). As for the study more broadly: The collaborator samples originated in the United States, Italy and Spain and spanned the acute and convalescent phases of COVID-19. The material from the prospective study consisted of cDNA or gDNA derived from T cells, B-cell-depleted T cells, or PBMCs. Deeply sampled blood TCRbeta repertoires from subjects exposed to, actively infected with, or recovered from COVID-19 were included in the dataset. The repertoires were made available in a free public database intended to serve as a resource for research on the immune response to SARS-CoV-2. Samples came from the ongoing ImmuneRACE study (first 160 participants) plus 1,254 subjects from 6 global collaborators. Nearly every sample came with metadata listing a de-identified subject ID, COVID-19 status, age in years and sex. Where available, HLA class I and class II types were obtained from metadata supplied by the sample provider rather than from assay-based typing.

TCRbeta CDR3 regions were amplified from genomic DNA by means of the immunoSEQ Assay, a bias-controlled multiplex PCR. Per the original workflow: Nucleated cell counts per sample were estimated from amplification of reference gene primers within the assay. To quantify the absolute abundance of each unique TCRbeta CDR3 rearrangement, sequence reads were collapsed and filtered. Productive Simpson clonality was computed per sample as the square root of Simpson's diversity index over productive rearrangements. Held by TCRdb, this immuneACCESS table contains in-frame sequences only and omits some clones. Under half of the omission traces to an unresolved V gene where checked; the cause of the rest is unknown. Clone size and the V and J calls come from that table; the DNA yielded D and trimming. For this sample there are about 350,000 clones; about 93% appear just once. The biggest ten clones account for less than 3.5% of the sample.

Comment on this clone: No antigen is known for it. No much larger clone is present one base from it, and per-base qualities are unavailable.

Its CDR3 holds 14 amino acids, cysteine through phenylalanine. Of the read, only the CDR3 DNA is kept; its 42 bases are in frame from base 1. Reading the germline V gene gives CDR1 SGHDT and CDR2 YYEEEE. Clipping removes 4 bases from V and 6 bases from J, with 9 as the unmatched junction base count. A second Seattle source provided samples from volunteer blood donors who had recovered from COVID-19. Whole blood was collected in K2EDTA tubes by collaborating institutions according to the institutions' own protocols. For TCRbeta analysis, collaborators shipped samples in one of three forms: frozen whole blood, isolated PBMCs, or DNA extracted from either of those sample types. What the research found in general, with its limitations: How much clinical and demographic metadata was included differed by source and by participant, and the metadata was provided uncurated.

The sample taken for sequencing was peripheral blood. The origin of this receptor is a woman younger than 30 who had recovered from COVID-19. The V and J genes are TRBV5-6 and TRBJ2-5, and 7 junctional nucleotides match TRBD2. In nucleotides, the sequence is TGTGCCAGCAGCGCGCGGGAGCGTGAGAAGACCCAGTACTTC. The translation is CASSAREREKTQYF. Extended through the reference TRBV5-6 and TRBJ2-5 proteins, this CDR3 yields the full variable domain: DAGVTQSPTHLIKTRGQQVTLRCSPKSGHDTVSWYQQALGQGPQFIFQYYEEEERQRGNFPDRFSGHQFPNYSSELNVNALLLGDSALYLCASSAREREKTQYFGPGTRLLVL.